Detailed here is one T cell receptor (beta chain). This entry is derived from a study of blood T cell repertoires in COVID-19. The overall study: The origin of the acute and convalescent COVID-19 samples was the United States, Italy and Spain.

The data were produced by immunoSEQ multiplex PCR, yet TCRdb's version contains in-frame clones alone and is incomplete. The repertoire consists of 35,000 to 45,000 clones, with around 90% occurring once and the leading ten covering less than 3%. Deletions cut 8 bases from V and 8 bases from J, with 22 bases between. Germline CDR1 reads MNHEY; CDR2 reads SVGAGI. This CDR3 comprises 15 residues. This TCR derives from a man over 45 with active COVID-19. V usage is TRBV6-5 and J usage is TRBJ1-3; D not certain. The sample consisted of peripheral blood. The CDR3 nucleotides are TGTGCCAGCCGACCTCAGCAGAGCGCTGGCGACACCATATATTTT. Its translation: CASRPQQSAGDTIYF.